A selection of T cell receptor beta chains follows, all from one sample in a study of blood T cell repertoires in COVID-19. Clones were sequenced by immunoSEQ multiplex PCR, and TCRdb holds only the in-frame ones, with some missing. The data show roughly 220,000 clones, 80% to 90% seen once. Sequencing was done on a sample of peripheral blood. The receptors come from a young man with active or convalescent COVID-19. Both conserved end residues are part of each CDR3. Each record gives: V gene, clone size, J gene, D gene, CDR3 protein, CDR3 DNA. D genes are given only for firm matches. The size of a clone is reported for some rows only, either as once, few or many, or as a class for expanded clones.

v_gene: TRBV28; abundance: NA; j_gene: TRBJ1-2; d_gene: NA; CDR3aa: CASSSRRSYGYTF; CDR3nt: TGTGCCAGCAGTTCCCGACGGAGCTATGGCTACACCTTC
v_gene: TRBV19; abundance: once; j_gene: TRBJ2-1; d_gene: NA; CDR3aa: CASSIDLDLGNEQFF; CDR3nt: TGTGCCAGTAGTATAGATCTAGATTTGGGCAATGAGCAGTTCTTC
v_gene: TRBV6-6; abundance: NA; j_gene: TRBJ1-5; d_gene: TRBD1; CDR3aa: CASSWTGGQPQHF; CDR3nt: TGTGCCAGCAGTTGGACAGGGGGTCAGCCCCAGCATTTT
v_gene: TRBV7-9; abundance: NA; j_gene: TRBJ1-5; d_gene: TRBD1; CDR3aa: CASSSDREADQPQHF; CDR3nt: TGTGCCAGCAGCTCGGACAGGGAAGCTGATCAGCCCCAGCATTTT
v_gene: TRBV19; abundance: NA; j_gene: TRBJ1-5; d_gene: TRBD1; CDR3aa: CASLDRGRGSNQPQHF; CDR3nt: TGTGCCAGTTTGGACAGGGGGCGCGGGAGCAATCAGCCCCAGCATTTT
v_gene: TRBV7-2; abundance: few; j_gene: TRBJ1-5; d_gene: NA; CDR3aa: CASSLELVGGVQPQHF; CDR3nt: TGTGCCAGCAGCTTAGAGTTGGTCGGGGGAGTTCAGCCCCAGCATTTT
v_gene: TRBV6-5; abundance: NA; j_gene: TRBJ1-1; d_gene: NA; CDR3aa: CASAPGGGNTEAFF; CDR3nt: TGTGCCAGCGCACCTGGTGGAGGGAACACTGAAGCTTTCTTT
v_gene: TRBV10-2; abundance: NA; j_gene: TRBJ2-3; d_gene: TRBD2; CDR3aa: CASSTSGRLTDTQYF; CDR3nt: TGCGCCAGCAGCACCAGCGGGAGATTAACAGATACGCAGTATTTT
v_gene: TRBV5-1; abundance: once; j_gene: TRBJ2-1; d_gene: TRBD1; CDR3aa: CASSLDRDTYNEQFF; CDR3nt: TGCGCCAGCAGCTTAGACAGGGACACCTACAATGAGCAGTTCTTC
v_gene: TRBV2; abundance: NA; j_gene: TRBJ1-2; d_gene: NA; CDR3aa: CASSMGRASNYGYTF; CDR3nt: TGTGCCAGCTCTATGGGGCGAGCTTCTAACTATGGCTACACCTTC
v_gene: TRBV20-1; abundance: once; j_gene: TRBJ2-7; d_gene: NA; CDR3aa: CSARRGREQYF; CDR3nt: TGCAGTGCTAGGCGGGGTCGGGAGCAGTACTTC
v_gene: TRBV5-1; abundance: NA; j_gene: TRBJ2-5; d_gene: TRBD1; CDR3aa: CASNRGRRETQYF; CDR3nt: TGCGCCAGCAACAGGGGGCGCCGGGAGACCCAGTACTTC
v_gene: TRBV5-8; abundance: once; j_gene: TRBJ2-5; d_gene: NA; CDR3aa: CASSLPRGYQETQYF; CDR3nt: TGTGCCAGCAGCTTGCCGAGGGGGTACCAAGAGACCCAGTACTTC
v_gene: TRBV6-5; abundance: NA; j_gene: TRBJ2-7; d_gene: TRBD1; CDR3aa: CASTRDSGYEQYF; CDR3nt: TGTGCCAGCACCCGGGACAGTGGGTACGAGCAGTACTTC
v_gene: TRBV27; abundance: NA; j_gene: TRBJ2-1; d_gene: NA; CDR3aa: CASRRWGEYYNEQFF; CDR3nt: TGTGCCAGCAGGAGGTGGGGGGAATATTACAATGAGCAGTTCTTC
v_gene: TRBV27; abundance: NA; j_gene: TRBJ2-6; d_gene: NA; CDR3aa: CASSPSVSGANVLTF; CDR3nt: TGTGCCAGCAGCCCCAGCGTCTCTGGGGCCAACGTCCTGACTTTC
v_gene: TRBV5-1; abundance: NA; j_gene: TRBJ1-1; d_gene: NA; CDR3aa: CASSRWAGGTEAFF; CDR3nt: TGCGCCAGCAGCCGGTGGGCCGGAGGCACTGAAGCTTTCTTT
v_gene: TRBV13; abundance: NA; j_gene: TRBJ2-1; d_gene: TRBD2; CDR3aa: CASSRGRAGKQFF; CDR3nt: TGTGCCAGCAGTCGCGGGAGGGCCGGCAAGCAGTTCTTC
v_gene: TRBV7-9; abundance: once; j_gene: TRBJ2-3; d_gene: TRBD2; CDR3aa: CASSVPLAETDTQYF; CDR3nt: TGTGCCAGCAGCGTACCACTAGCGGAGACAGATACGCAGTATTTT
v_gene: TRBV18; abundance: NA; j_gene: TRBJ2-1; d_gene: TRBD2; CDR3aa: CASSPGLAGAFGEQFF; CDR3nt: TGTGCCAGCTCTCCAGGACTAGCGGGAGCTTTTGGTGAGCAGTTCTTC
v_gene: TRBV3-1/TRBV3-2; abundance: NA; j_gene: TRBJ2-3; d_gene: NA; CDR3aa: CASSQEGLSTDTQYF; CDR3nt: TGTGCCAGCAGCCAAGAAGGACTAAGCACAGATACGCAGTATTTT
v_gene: TRBV7-8; abundance: NA; j_gene: TRBJ2-5; d_gene: TRBD2; CDR3aa: CASSSPLSSGGTQYF; CDR3nt: TGTGCCAGCAGCTCGCCCTTATCTAGCGGGGGGACCCAGTACTTC
v_gene: TRBV11-3; abundance: NA; j_gene: TRBJ1-1; d_gene: NA; CDR3aa: CASSLMGGNTEAFF; CDR3nt: TGTGCCAGCAGCTTAATGGGGGGGAACACTGAAGCTTTCTTT
v_gene: TRBV28; abundance: NA; j_gene: TRBJ1-1; d_gene: NA; CDR3aa: CASSLIGGRGNTEAFF; CDR3nt: TGTGCCAGCAGTTTAATAGGGGGAAGGGGAAACACTGAAGCTTTCTTT
v_gene: TRBV6-6; abundance: NA; j_gene: TRBJ2-1; d_gene: TRBD1; CDR3aa: CASSHTRTGYNEQFF; CDR3nt: TGTGCCAGCAGTCATACTAGGACAGGCTACAATGAGCAGTTCTTC
v_gene: TRBV3-1/TRBV3-2; abundance: NA; j_gene: TRBJ1-3; d_gene: NA; CDR3aa: CASSSRHSSGNTIYF; CDR3nt: TGTGCCAGCAGCTCCCGCCACAGCTCTGGAAACACCATATATTTT
v_gene: TRBV7-3; abundance: NA; j_gene: TRBJ2-1; d_gene: TRBD2; CDR3aa: CASSLTSGPLNEQFF; CDR3nt: TGTGCCAGCAGCCTGACTAGCGGCCCCCTGAATGAGCAGTTCTTC
v_gene: TRBV20-1; abundance: NA; j_gene: TRBJ2-7; d_gene: TRBD1; CDR3aa: CSARQGLEQYF; CDR3nt: TGCAGTGCCAGACAGGGGCTCGAGCAGTACTTC
v_gene: TRBV5-1; abundance: few; j_gene: TRBJ2-1; d_gene: NA; CDR3aa: CASSLYRRDEQFF; CDR3nt: TGCGCCAGCAGCTTGTACAGGAGGGATGAGCAGTTCTTC
v_gene: TRBV7-9; abundance: NA; j_gene: TRBJ2-1; d_gene: NA; CDR3aa: CASSVRLGEHSYNEQFF; CDR3nt: TGTGCCAGCAGCGTACGCCTCGGGGAGCACTCCTACAATGAGCAGTTCTTC
v_gene: TRBV3-1/TRBV3-2; abundance: NA; j_gene: TRBJ2-3; d_gene: NA; CDR3aa: CASSHTGVRTDTQYF; CDR3nt: TGTGCCAGCAGCCACACGGGAGTCCGAACAGATACGCAGTATTTT
v_gene: TRBV11-2; abundance: once; j_gene: TRBJ2-1; d_gene: NA; CDR3aa: CASSLDRYNEQFF; CDR3nt: TGTGCCAGCAGCTTAGATCGCTACAATGAGCAGTTCTTC
v_gene: TRBV19; abundance: NA; j_gene: TRBJ1-2; d_gene: NA; CDR3aa: CASSHGQFYGYTF; CDR3nt: TGTGCCAGTAGTCATGGACAGTTCTATGGCTACACCTTC
v_gene: TRBV9; abundance: once; j_gene: TRBJ1-2; d_gene: TRBD1; CDR3aa: CASSGLQGNYGYTF; CDR3nt: TGTGCCAGCAGCGGACTACAGGGGAACTATGGCTACACCTTC
v_gene: TRBV2; abundance: NA; j_gene: TRBJ2-7; d_gene: NA; CDR3aa: CASSVGLTGEQYF; CDR3nt: TGTGCCAGCAGTGTCGGTTTGACTGGTGAGCAGTACTTC
v_gene: TRBV9; abundance: NA; j_gene: TRBJ2-5; d_gene: NA; CDR3aa: CASSVGSGDQETQYF; CDR3nt: TGTGCCAGCAGCGTAGGATCAGGGGACCAAGAGACCCAGTACTTC
v_gene: TRBV6-5; abundance: NA; j_gene: TRBJ1-6; d_gene: NA; CDR3aa: CASSYSNRANSPLHF; CDR3nt: TGTGCCAGCAGTTACTCGAACAGGGCAAATTCACCCCTCCACTTT
v_gene: TRBV7-2; abundance: once; j_gene: TRBJ2-2; d_gene: NA; CDR3aa: CASSRRDLNTGELFF; CDR3nt: TGTGCCAGCAGCCGCCGGGACTTAAACACCGGGGAGCTGTTTTTT
v_gene: TRBV20-1; abundance: few; j_gene: TRBJ1-5; d_gene: NA; CDR3aa: CSAGVTFPQHF; CDR3nt: TGCAGTGCCGGAGTCACATTTCCCCAGCATTTT
v_gene: TRBV2; abundance: NA; j_gene: TRBJ1-1; d_gene: NA; CDR3aa: CASLTSVAFF; CDR3nt: TGTGCCAGCCTTACCAGTGTCGCTTTCTTT
v_gene: TRBV28; abundance: few; j_gene: TRBJ2-2; d_gene: NA; CDR3aa: CASSLDSTGELFF; CDR3nt: TGTGCCAGCAGTTTGGACAGCACCGGGGAGCTGTTTTTT
v_gene: TRBV18; abundance: NA; j_gene: TRBJ1-4; d_gene: NA; CDR3aa: CASSPRNTANEKLFF; CDR3nt: TGTGCCAGCTCACCACGGAATACAGCTAATGAAAAACTGTTTTTT
v_gene: TRBV7-2; abundance: NA; j_gene: TRBJ2-1; d_gene: NA; CDR3aa: CASSLIIRGSYNEQFF; CDR3nt: TGTGCCAGCAGCTTAATCATAAGGGGCTCGTACAATGAGCAGTTCTTC
v_gene: TRBV6-2/TRBV6-3; abundance: NA; j_gene: TRBJ2-1; d_gene: NA; CDR3aa: CASSYAGPYNEQFF; CDR3nt: TGTGCCAGCAGTTACGCAGGGCCATACAATGAGCAGTTCTTC
v_gene: TRBV6-5; abundance: few; j_gene: TRBJ2-7; d_gene: TRBD1; CDR3aa: CASSYGTASYEQYF; CDR3nt: TGTGCCAGCAGTTACGGGACAGCCTCCTACGAGCAGTACTTC
v_gene: TRBV3-1/TRBV3-2; abundance: NA; j_gene: TRBJ1-4; d_gene: NA; CDR3aa: CASSQRGGEEKLFF; CDR3nt: TGTGCCAGCAGCCAGAGAGGGGGTGAGGAAAAACTGTTTTTT
v_gene: TRBV11-2; abundance: NA; j_gene: TRBJ2-1; d_gene: TRBD1; CDR3aa: CASSSGTGAVEQFF; CDR3nt: TGTGCCAGCAGCTCCGGGACAGGGGCGGTTGAGCAGTTCTTC
v_gene: TRBV4-2; abundance: once; j_gene: TRBJ2-3; d_gene: NA; CDR3aa: CASSQEEETDTQYF; CDR3nt: TGTGCCAGCAGCCAAGAAGAGGAGACAGATACGCAGTATTTT
v_gene: TRBV5-1; abundance: few; j_gene: TRBJ1-1; d_gene: NA; CDR3aa: CASSLYTNTEAFF; CDR3nt: TGCGCCAGCAGCTTATACACAAACACTGAAGCTTTCTTT
v_gene: TRBV28; abundance: NA; j_gene: TRBJ2-7; d_gene: NA; CDR3aa: CASSLPRIYEQYF; CDR3nt: TGTGCCAGCAGTTTACCGCGAATTTACGAGCAGTACTTC
v_gene: TRBV11-2; abundance: few; j_gene: TRBJ2-3; d_gene: TRBD2; CDR3aa: CASSWGPQTSGGLTDTQYF; CDR3nt: TGTGCCAGCAGCTGGGGGCCCCAGACTAGCGGGGGGCTCACAGATACGCAGTATTTT
v_gene: TRBV7-2; abundance: NA; j_gene: TRBJ2-5; d_gene: TRBD1; CDR3aa: CASSGQGRQETQYF; CDR3nt: TGTGCCAGCAGCGGACAGGGAAGGCAAGAGACCCAGTACTTC
v_gene: TRBV6-2/TRBV6-3; abundance: NA; j_gene: TRBJ2-3; d_gene: NA; CDR3aa: CASSYWSADTQYF; CDR3nt: TGTGCCAGCAGTTATTGGTCCGCGGATACGCAGTATTTT
v_gene: TRBV7-3; abundance: NA; j_gene: TRBJ2-7; d_gene: TRBD2; CDR3aa: CASSEGAGTNYEQYF; CDR3nt: TGTGCCAGCAGCGAAGGGGCTGGGACTAACTACGAGCAGTACTTC